The 5 T cell receptor beta chains below all came from one sample that was sequenced in a study of spatial heterogeneity in lung cancer. TCRdb redid the calling of the 5' RACE reads with MiXCR, one entry per CDR3 protein. The sample lists tens of thousands of distinct CDR3 sequences, approximately 7% occurring once. Time point meaning: sample taken at primary tumor resection. The sequenced material consisted of unsorted whole RNA from tumor, nontumor lung or frozen PBMC. Sequencing was performed on PBMCs, taken at surgery. These receptors were obtained from a female donor with early-stage non-small cell lung cancer.

The V gene is TRBV9, the J gene TRBJ2-3; 10 bases are shared with TRBD2. The CDR3 is 15 residues long. CDR1 SGDLS and CDR2 YYNGEE come from the germline V gene. V shed 3 bases and J 3 bases; nucleotides not matched to a gene: 4. CDR3 sequence: CASSDPSGGTDTQYF. CDR3 in DNA: TGTGCCAGCAGCGACCCTAGCGGGGGAACAGATACGCAGTATTTT.

This clonotype was seen many times. This sequence joins TRBV5-6 and TRBJ1-6; D may be TRBD1 (5 bases). Germline V gene sequence: CDR1 SGHDT, CDR2 YYEEEE. Trimming left V 2 bases short and J 11 bases short, with 17 bases between. The CDR3 runs 15 residues. The CDR3 DNA reads TGTGCCAGCAGCTTCGTTAGTGGGGCAAGGGCACCCCTCCACTTT. It is translated as CASSFVSGARAPLHF.

This clonotype was counted between two and nine times. The J gene is TRBJ2-5, the V gene TRBV10-1; no reliable D call. V shed 4 bases and J shed 3 bases, with 9 bases lying between them. Per germline, CDR1 WNHNN and CDR2 SYGVQD (reference sequence). The CDR3 runs 13 residues. This CDR3 reads CASSGRPEETQYF. CDR3 nucleotide sequence: TGCGCCAGCAGTGGACGCCCCGAAGAGACCCAGTACTTC.

This clonotype came up many times. This sequence joins TRBV12-3 or TRBV12-4 and TRBJ1-2; a weak D match, TRBD1 (5 bases). The CDR3 runs to 14 residues. The V end was cut by 6 bases, the J end by 4 bases, with 15 bases between. This CDR3 is CASSFGQVSYGYTF. Here the CDR3 DNA reads TGTGCCAGCAGCTTCGGACAAGTGAGCTATGGCTACACCTTC.

The chain carries TRBV5-8 and TRBJ1-2, with D uncertain. Looked up from germline, CDR1 is SGHTS and CDR2 is YDEGEE. V was shortened by 0 bases and J by 4 bases, with 7 bases between the two germline ends. The CDR3 covers 13 residues. CDR3 protein: CASSLEGGYGYTF. DNA of the CDR3: TGTGCCAGCAGCTTGGAGGGCGGCTATGGCTACACCTTC.